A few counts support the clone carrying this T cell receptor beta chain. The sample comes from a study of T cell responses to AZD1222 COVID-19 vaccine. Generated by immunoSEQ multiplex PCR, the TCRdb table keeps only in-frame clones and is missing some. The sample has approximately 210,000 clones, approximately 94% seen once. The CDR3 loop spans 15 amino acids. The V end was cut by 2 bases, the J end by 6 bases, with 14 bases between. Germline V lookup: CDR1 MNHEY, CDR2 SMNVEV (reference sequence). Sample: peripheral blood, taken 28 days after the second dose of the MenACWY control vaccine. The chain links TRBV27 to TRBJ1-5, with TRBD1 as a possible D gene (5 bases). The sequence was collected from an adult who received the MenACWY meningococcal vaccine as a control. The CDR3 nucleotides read TGTGCCAGCAGTTTAGAGGGGCGAGTTAGTCAGCCCCAGCATTTT. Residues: CASSLEGRVSQPQHF.